This T cell receptor (beta chain) comes out of a study of T cells in tuberculosis (dated by TCRdb to 2016 to 2018). About the full investigation: The study combined CD1B tetramers and high-throughput TCR immunosequencing to characterize T cells specific for the mycobacterial lipid antigen glucose monomycolate (GMM). IGRA-negative adolescents, IGRA-positive adolescents with latent tuberculosis and adults with active tuberculosis, about nine per group, were compared in a South African clinical cohort.

In regard to this clone: No antigen is known for it. No base qualities exist here, and no much larger clone lies one base off it.

At study entry, a tuberculin skin test and the QuantiFERON-TB GOLD In-Tube IGRA were used to screen adolescents for latent tuberculosis infection. Unsorted cryopreserved PBMC were immunosequenced, covering on average approximately 98,000 T cells per clinical donor. Eleven high schools in the Worcester region of the Western Cape, South Africa, served as enrollment sites for adolescents aged 12 to 18 years. About 10 M. tuberculosis-infected and around 10 uninfected adolescents were selected with matching for age and sex. PBMC from adolescents were isolated by density centrifugation from freshly drawn heparinized blood and were then cryopreserved. Sequences LNHDA (CDR1) and SQIVND (CDR2) are obtained from the germline V gene (reference sequence). From V the trimming removes 5 bases and from J it removes 3 bases, while the gene matches leave 7 bases of the junction unaccounted for. The CDR3 numbers 15 residues from cysteine through phenylalanine. This entry keeps only the CDR3 DNA: 45 bases, framed from base 1.

Beyond this particular receptor, the publication reports: With the diverse GMM-specific repertoire as input, a classifier achieved around 87% accuracy (AUROC about 0.93), whereas GEM motif frequencies as input gave around 69% accuracy. Active tuberculosis TCR-alpha repertoires showed smaller mean NN-distances to GMM-specific TCRs than IGRA-negative controls, suggesting clonal expansion of these TCRs. Shorter CDR3-alpha lengths in active tuberculosis patients partly drove the smaller NN-distances, and the TCR-beta difference was not statistically significant. Which clinical samples got chosen depended on the availability of cryopreserved specimens, and the active tuberculosis cases were adults, whereas the controls were adolescents.

TCR libraries were generated with the immunoSEQ multiplex PCR assay, using TCR-beta and/or TCR-alpha/delta assays for each sample. The amplified TCR libraries were sequenced on the Illumina high-throughput platform. The original methods were these. Clustering and dimensionality reduction relied on pairwise TCRdist distances among GMM-specific receptors from T cells that were either sorted ex vivo or expanded in vitro. Each clinical repertoire was assigned a mean NN-distance score, defined as the average TCRdist to the nearest 10% of tetramer-positive reference sequences. GEM TCR motif frequency was calculated as the fraction of unique TCRs that matched known GEM sequences by V/J usage and CDR3 length. Linear discriminant analysis with leave-one-out cross-validation, implemented in scikit-learn, was used to classify active tuberculosis. TCRdb retrieved this table from immuneACCESS and kept in-frame rearrangements only. Not all clones are present; in checked studies, unresolved V genes account for under half, and no reason is known for the remainder. V and J calls and clone size come straight from that table; D and trimming were deduced from the DNA. The sample data list 25,000 to 30,000 clones, and roughly 89% of these were observed just once. The ten largest clones add up to roughly 6.2% of the sample.

This clonotype was sampled from a donor aged 10-29 years with latent tuberculosis or without tuberculosis infection. Sequenced material: PBMCs. The rearrangement combines TRBV19 with TRBJ2-5, and 9 bases in between align with TRBD1. Read as DNA, the sequence is TGTGCCAGTAGTGCCGCCGGGACAGGGAAAGAGACCCAGTACTTC. The resulting protein is CASSAAGTGKETQYF. Outside the CDR3, residues come from the reference TRBV19 and TRBJ2-5 proteins, so the full variable domain is: DGGITQSPKYLFRKEGQNVTLSCEQNLNHDAMYWYRQDPGQGLRLIYYSQIVNDFQKGDIAEGYSVSREKKESFPLTVTSAQKNPTAFYLCASSAAGTGKETQYFGPGTRLLVL.